Listed here are 21 T cell receptor beta chains from one sample, sequenced in a study of cytomegalovirus exposure and HLA in healthy donors. A multiplex PCR was run with 60 Vbeta primers and 13 Jbeta primers. Method: immunoSEQ multiplex PCR; TCRdb's copy keeps in-frame clones and lacks some. Among roughly 220,000 clones, approximately 70% were seen once, and the ten largest hold about 2.8%. Material for sequencing was PBMCs. The receptors were sampled from a man aged 40-49 years in good health and CMV-seropositive.

V usage is TRBV7-9 and J usage is TRBJ2-2; 10 bases line up with TRBD1. V shed 3 bases and J 5 bases; nucleotides not matched to a gene: 3. The CDR3 has 15 amino acids. Germline V gene lookup returns CDR1 SEHNR and CDR2 FQNEAQ (reference sequence). CDR3 in amino acids: CASSFDRGQTGELFF. The DNA of the CDR3 is TGTGCCAGCAGCTTCGACAGGGGGCAAACCGGGGAGCTGTTTTTT. Variable domain in full (rest from reference TRBV7-9 and TRBJ2-2): DTGVSQNPRHKITKRGQNVTFRCDPISEHNRLYWYRQTLGQGPEFLTYFQNEAQLEKSRLLSDRFSAERPKGSFSTLEIQRTEQGDSAMYLCASSFDRGQTGELFFGEGSRLTVL.

This rearrangement joins TRBV4-1 to TRBJ1-4; a possible D gene is TRBD1 (6 bases). From germline, CDR1 is MGHRA and CDR2 YSYEKL. With 0 bases removed from V and 0 bases from J, the gap between germline ends came to 20 bases. This CDR3 spans 20 amino acids. The CDR3 protein is CASSQERREGGQATNEKLFF. The CDR3 region has the DNA TGCGCCAGCAGCCAAGAAAGAAGGGAGGGGGGGCAGGCAACTAATGAAAAACTGTTTTTT.

By proportion, this clone is medium-sized. V and J are TRBV7-8 and TRBJ1-2; D remains unclear. Germline V gene data show CDR1 as SGHVS and CDR2 as FQNEAQ. The CDR3 covers 12 residues. Trimming cost V 6 bases and J 5 bases, with 10 bases left between them. DNA of the CDR3: TGTGCCAGCAGTCCGGGATCATATGGCTACACCTTC. Translating gives CASSPGSYGYTF.

V gene TRBV5-1 combines with J gene TRBJ2-1; D might be TRBD2 (7 bases). Per the germline V gene, CDR1 is SGHRS and CDR2 is YFSETQ. The length of the CDR3 is 17 residues. V gave up 4 bases and J gave up 6 bases, with 23 bases separating them. The CDR3 sequence: CASSIPRGGQRGNEQFF. The CDR3, as DNA: TGCGCCAGCAGCATTCCGAGGGGGGGCCAAAGGGGCAATGAGCAGTTCTTC.

This chain joins TRBV4-3 and TRBJ2-3, with TRBD2 matching over 10 bases. Trimming took 1 base from V and 5 from J; bases not matched to a gene: 12. Germline V gives CDR1 LGHNA, CDR2 YSLEER. The CDR3 length is 18 residues. DNA for the CDR3: TGCGCCAGCAGCCAAGGAGGGGATAGCGGGGGGCCCGGAGATACGCAGTATTTT. Its translation: CASSQGGDSGGPGDTQYF.

This clone has a single count. The V call is TRBV4-1, the J call TRBJ1-2; D is ambiguous. Trimming took off 4 bases at V and 0 bases at J, with 12 bases between the two ends. The CDR3 has 15 residues. CDR1 is MGHRA and CDR2 is YSYEKL in the germline V gene. CDR3 region: CASSPQTDSNYGYTF. CDR3 nucleotides: TGCGCCAGCAGCCCACAGACGGATTCTAACTATGGCTACACCTTC.

This clone was detected a few times. The chain employs TRBV5-5 and TRBJ2-7; 8 nucleotides align to TRBD2. The CDR3 runs to 13 residues. With V trimmed by 2 bases and J by 7 bases, 5 bases remained unmatched. Looked up from germline, CDR1 is SGHKS and CDR2 is YYEKEE (reference sequence). In DNA, the CDR3 is TGTGCCAGCAGCTTCGGAGCGGGGGAGGAGCAGTACTTC. This codes for CASSFGAGEEQYF.

The rearrangement joins TRBV11-2 to TRBJ2-7, with 9 bases fitting TRBD1. Per germline, CDR1 SGHAT and CDR2 FQNNGV. There are 14 residues in the CDR3. V gave up 3 bases and J gave up 3 bases; unmatched junction bases: 3. In DNA, the CDR3 is TGTGCCAGCAGCTTCAACAGGGGGCACTACGAGCAGTACTTC. Translated: CASSFNRGHYEQYF.

Written as DNA, the CDR3 is TGTGCCAGCAGCCCTCGGGACAGGCTGGGGGATACGCAGTATTTT. Amino acids: CASSPRDRLGDTQYF. The genes are TRBV2 and TRBJ2-3; 8 bases map to TRBD1. With V trimmed by 6 bases and J by 6 bases, 11 bases remained unmatched. Germline values: CDR1 SNHLY, CDR2 FYNNEI. This CDR3 comprises 15 residues.

This chain links TRBV11-2 with TRBJ2-1; 8 bases are shared with TRBD1. CDR3 size: 16 residues. Germline CDR1 reads SGHAT; CDR2 reads FQNNGV. The J segment lost 5 bases and the V segment lost 2 bases, leaving 8 bases of the junction unmatched. This CDR3 reads CASSLRLDRVNNEQFF. CDR3 coding DNA: TGTGCCAGCAGCTTACGCTTGGACAGGGTAAACAATGAGCAGTTCTTC.

J is TRBJ1-6 and V is TRBV5-1; the D gene is possibly TRBD1 (5 bases). The CDR3 covers 15 residues. Germline values: CDR1 SGHRS, CDR2 YFSETQ. V was trimmed by 4 bases and J by 3 bases, leaving 11 bases between them. CDR3 DNA sequence: TGCGCCAGCAGCCTCGACAGCTTCTATAATTCACCCCTCCACTTT. It codes for CASSLDSFYNSPLHF.

The chain uses TRBV5-1 and TRBJ2-5; 7 nucleotides align to TRBD2. The CDR3 totals 15 residues. Unmatched junction bases numbered 8, after V lost 1 base and J lost 5 bases. Germline CDR1 SGHRS, CDR2 YFSETQ. CDR3 protein: CASSLNVGGTETQYF. In nucleotides, the CDR3 is TGCGCCAGCAGCTTGAACGTCGGGGGGACGGAGACCCAGTACTTC. Variable domain in full (rest from reference TRBV5-1 and TRBJ2-5): KAGVTQTPRYLIKTRGQQVTLSCSPISGHRSVSWYQQTPGQGLQFLFEYFSETQRNKGNFPGRFSGRQFSNSRSEMNVSTLELGDSALYLCASSLNVGGTETQYFGPGTRLLVL.

The V gene is TRBV7-3, the J gene TRBJ2-7, with 11 bases fitting TRBD1. Trimming cost V 5 bases and J 7 bases; bases outside gene matches: 13. Germline lookup yields CDR1 SGHTA and CDR2 FQGTGA. The CDR3 has 16 amino acids. CDR3 amino acids: CASSPFGTGGGEEQYF. In DNA, the CDR3 is TGTGCCAGCAGCCCATTCGGGACAGGGGGAGGAGAAGAGCAGTACTTC.

CDR3 nucleotides: TGTGCCATCAGTACGACTTGGGATACGCAGTATTTT. Its translation: CAISTTWDTQYF. V usage is TRBV10-3 and J usage is TRBJ2-3; D remains ambiguous. Deletions cut 5 bases from V and 6 bases from J, with 9 bases between. This CDR3 has 12 residues. Germline-derived CDR1 and CDR2 are ENHRY and SYGVKD.

V and J are TRBV5-1 and TRBJ2-3; TRBD2 matches at 7 bases. Germline CDR1 is SGHRS and CDR2 is YFSETQ. The CDR3 extends over 15 amino acids. Trimming cost V 0 bases and J 2 bases; bases outside gene matches: 3. CDR3 coding DNA: TGCGCCAGCAGCTTGGGGCTAGCGGACACAGATACGCAGTATTTT. Translated: CASSLGLADTDTQYF.

The chain links TRBV5-1 to TRBJ2-1, with 7 bases aligning to TRBD1. The V gene end was trimmed by 4 bases and the J gene end by 4 bases; junction bases not matched to a gene: 5. From germline, CDR1 is SGHRS and CDR2 YFSETQ. The CDR3 loop spans 14 amino acids. The CDR3 coding sequence is TGCGCCAGCAGCCTAGGACAGGCTTACAATGAGCAGTTCTTC. Translating gives CASSLGQAYNEQFF.

The chain carries TRBV7-2 and TRBJ2-1; 7 bases are a match to TRBD2. This CDR3 contains 15 residues. Germline V gene lookup returns CDR1 SGHTA and CDR2 FQGNSA. Trimming took 1 base from V and 9 from J; bases not matched to a gene: 9. CDR3 residues: CASSLGGGGGSEQFF. The CDR3 bases are TGTGCCAGCAGCTTAGGGGGTGGGGGGGGAAGTGAGCAGTTCTTC.

The table lists this clone with a few counts. The J gene is TRBJ2-1, the V gene TRBV13; 10 bases align to TRBD1. Trimming at V came to 4 bases and at J to 1 base, leaving 10 bases not matched to a gene. The CDR3 loop spans 18 amino acids. Germline V CDR1 and CDR2: PRHDT, FYEKMQ (reference sequence). In DNA form, the CDR3 reads TGTGCCAGCAGCTCAACCCTCCCGGGACAGGGGTCCTACAATGAGCAGTTCTTC. Its protein product is CASSSTLPGQGSYNEQFF.

This clone occurred a few times. V and J are TRBV27 and TRBJ1-2; D remains unclear. This CDR3 has 13 residues. Germline CDR1 and CDR2: MNHEY and SMNVEV (reference sequence). V was pared by 4 bases and J by 8 bases, with 14 bases between. CDR3 in DNA: TGTGCCAGCAGTTCCTACAGAGCCAGGGGCTACACCTTC. The encoded protein is CASSSYRARGYTF.

The chain uses TRBV11-3 and TRBJ2-7; TRBD1 might be the D (7 bases). Germline V gene lookup returns CDR1 SGHNT and CDR2 YENEEA. The V gene lost 5 bases and the J gene lost 1 base, with 12 bases spanning the gap. The CDR3 runs to 14 residues. CDR3 DNA sequence: TGTGCCAGCAGCCCGACAGGGAGGTCCTACGAGCAGTACTTC. Amino acid sequence: CASSPTGRSYEQYF.

This clone has a handful of counts. The chain links TRBV5-8 to TRBJ1-2; the match to TRBD1 covers 7 bases. This CDR3 is 14 amino acids long. Germline lookup yields CDR1 SGHTS and CDR2 YDEGEE. Losses at the gene ends were 3 bases for V and 8 bases for J; bases not matched to a gene: 10. CDR3 in amino acids: CASSSSQGVAGYTF. CDR3 in DNA: TGTGCCAGCAGCTCCAGCCAGGGGGTAGCAGGCTACACCTTC.